What follows are 22 T cell receptor beta chains derived from one specimen sequenced in a study of beta chain features in type 1 diabetes. All of the isolated RNA was reverse transcribed, so expressed TCRB transcripts were sequenced. Clones were sequenced by immunoSEQ multiplex PCR, and TCRdb holds only the in-frame ones, with some missing. The sample contains about 240,000 clones, 27% of which appear only once. The specimen sequenced was central memory CD4+ T cells from blood. The origin of the receptors is a man aged 25-40 years in good health.

This clone was detected only a few times. The chain carries TRBV7-2 and TRBJ2-1; 14 nucleotides agree with TRBD2. Germline-derived CDR1 and CDR2 are SGHTA and FQGNSA. The ends lost 5 bases at V and 8 bases at J; junction bases unmatched: 8. The CDR3 spans 16 residues. CDR3 in amino acids: CASSSRLAGGPYEQFF. DNA for the CDR3: TGTGCCAGCAGCAGCCGACTAGCGGGAGGGCCCTATGAGCAGTTCTTC.

This clone was picked up a small number of times. This sequence joins TRBV19 and TRBJ2-4, with D possibly matching TRBD2 (6 bases). The V end was cut by 7 bases, the J end by 0 bases, with 19 bases between. From germline, CDR1 is LNHDA and CDR2 SQIVND (reference sequence). This CDR3 contains 17 residues. The CDR3 nucleotides read TGTGCCAGTATGACCCCGGGGCTAGCGCGAGCCAAAAACATTCAGTACTTC. It specifies CASMTPGLARAKNIQYF.

The table lists this clone with a few counts. This chain uses TRBV18 with TRBJ1-1, with D unclear. Deletions cut 4 bases from V and 1 base from J, with 13 bases between. In germline, CDR1 is KGHSH, CDR2 LQKENI. CDR3 size: 15 residues. In DNA form, the CDR3 reads TGTGCCAGCTCACAACTCCAGTCGGAGAACACTGAAGCTTTCTTT. Residues: CASSQLQSENTEAFF.

The rearrangement links TRBV25-1 to TRBJ2-7; TRBD2 matches 9 bases. V trimming: 3 bases; J trimming: 2 bases; junction bases outside the gene matches: 2. Germline V CDR1 and CDR2: MGHDK, SYGVNS. The CDR3 is 14 amino acids. CDR3 residues: CASSDSGRTYEQYF. The CDR3 DNA follows: TGTGCCAGCAGTGACAGCGGGAGGACCTACGAGCAGTACTTC.

The CDR3 reads CASSPTGGSYGYTF. CDR3 coding DNA: TGTGCCAGCAGCCCGACAGGGGGAAGCTATGGCTACACCTTC. V gene TRBV7-9 combines with J gene TRBJ1-2; 9 bases line up with TRBD1. The CDR3 covers 14 residues. CDR1 and CDR2 from the germline V gene are SEHNR and FQNEAQ (reference sequence). V was clipped by 5 bases and J by 4 bases; unmatched bases: 5.

The rearrangement joins TRBV5-1 to TRBJ2-3, with 8 bases identical to TRBD1. CDR3 length equals 13 residues. Per the germline V gene, CDR1 is SGHRS and CDR2 is YFSETQ. J was trimmed by 6 bases and V by 4 bases; bases with no gene match: 4. The CDR3 DNA is TGCGCCAGCAGCCCTGGGACAGGCGATACGCAGTATTTT. Protein sequence: CASSPGTGDTQYF. The variable domain in full, with the rest retrieved from reference TRBV5-1 and TRBJ2-3, is KAGVTQTPRYLIKTRGQQVTLSCSPISGHRSVSWYQQTPGQGLQFLFEYFSETQRNKGNFPGRFSGRQFSNSRSEMNVSTLELGDSALYLCASSPGTGDTQYFGPGTRLTVL.

This CDR3 is CASSVPSGTDTQYF. For the CDR3, the DNA is TGCGCCAGCAGCGTCCCGAGCGGGACAGATACGCAGTATTTT. The V gene is TRBV5-1, the J gene TRBJ2-3, with a tentative D call TRBD2 (6 bases). Germline V CDR1 and CDR2: SGHRS, YFSETQ. The V end was cut by 4 bases, the J end by 3 bases, with 12 bases between. The CDR3 loop spans 14 amino acids.

The V gene is TRBV27, the J gene TRBJ2-5, with no clear D. Looked up from germline, CDR1 is MNHEY and CDR2 is SMNVEV (reference sequence). The V end lost 2 bases, the J end lost 7 bases, and 14 bases lay between the germline ends. The CDR3 runs 14 residues. CDR3 protein: CASSLTTGLATQYF. DNA of the CDR3: TGTGCCAGCAGTTTAACCACCGGGTTGGCGACCCAGTACTTC.

The chain combines TRBV5-6 with TRBJ2-1; 9 bases map to TRBD2. This CDR3 has 16 residues. Germline V CDR1 and CDR2: SGHDT, YYEEEE. The V and J ends lost 0 bases and 9 bases, in that order; junction bases with no gene match: 10. As DNA, the CDR3 is TGTGCCAGCAGCTTGGGCGCGGGGGGGCCTGTTGGTGAGCAGTTCTTC. Its protein product is CASSLGAGGPVGEQFF.

In its sample, this clone was seen a few times. The V gene is TRBV7-2, the J gene TRBJ2-3, with D perhaps matching TRBD2 (6 bases). Trimming took 7 bases from V and 6 from J, leaving 8 bases between them. Germline CDR1 and CDR2: SGHTA and FQGNSA. The CDR3 contains 11 residues. DNA of the CDR3: TGTGCCAGCAAGACTAGGGATACGCAGTATTTT. Encoded protein: CASKTRDTQYF.

This clone came up many times. The rearrangement joins TRBV29-1 to TRBJ2-2; TRBD2 matches at 12 bases. The CDR3 totals 14 residues. With V trimmed by 7 bases and J by 5 bases, 5 bases remained unmatched. Germline V gene sequence: CDR1 SQVTM, CDR2 ANQGSEA. This CDR3 reads CSAPGTSGTGELFF. The CDR3 DNA is TGCAGCGCCCCTGGGACTAGCGGGACCGGGGAGCTGTTTTTT.

This clone was counted only a few times. This chain connects TRBV30 to TRBJ1-2; TRBD1 might be the D (6 bases). V lost 1 base to trimming and J lost 0 bases, with 15 bases between them. Germline V lookup: CDR1 GTSNPN, CDR2 SVGIG (reference sequence). The CDR3 runs 16 residues. CDR3 in DNA: TGTGCCTGGAGTGGGGACATTGCCCGGACTAACTATGGCTACACCTTC. Translation: CAWSGDIARTNYGYTF.

J is TRBJ2-3 and V is TRBV2, with D perhaps matching TRBD1 (6 bases). The CDR3 is 14 amino acids. V shed 6 bases and J shed 4 bases, with 14 bases lying between them. Germline V gene lookup returns CDR1 SNHLY and CDR2 FYNNEI. The CDR3 nucleotides are TGTGCCAGCAGGGCAGGGGAACCCCCAGATACGCAGTATTTT. It translates to CASRAGEPPDTQYF.

This clone was seen only a few times. The CDR3 DNA reads TGCAGCGTTGAAACTAGCGCGAACGCTGGGCAGTTCTTC. Its translation: CSVETSANAGQFF. The chain is built from TRBV29-1 and TRBJ2-1; 7 bases fit TRBD2. The CDR3 has 13 amino acids. Germline V lookup: CDR1 SQVTM, CDR2 ANQGSEA. After removal of 2 bases from V and 12 bases from J, the junction contained 10 bases not matched to a gene.

This clone has just a few counts. The rearrangement links TRBV7-9 to TRBJ2-7; 7 nucleotides align to TRBD2. Germline CDR1 SEHNR, CDR2 FQNEAQ (reference sequence). The CDR3 is made up of 15 amino acids. V lost 5 bases to trimming and J lost 0 bases; unmatched junction nucleotides: 7. The CDR3 sequence: CASSTGTTHSYEQYF. The CDR3 nucleotides read TGTGCCAGCAGCACCGGGACTACACACTCCTACGAGCAGTACTTC.

This clone was seen a handful of times. The V gene is TRBV6-6, the J gene TRBJ2-6; D is unclear. Trimming removed 8 bases from V and 2 bases from J, with 10 bases in between. The CDR3 spans 14 residues. The germline V gene encodes CDR1 MNHNY and CDR2 SVGAGI (reference sequence). The CDR3 reads CASGPPTGANVLTF. The CDR3 DNA reads TGTGCCAGCGGCCCTCCCACTGGGGCCAACGTCCTGACTTTC.

This clone was detected only a few times. The chain combines TRBV20-1 with TRBJ2-5, with unresolved D. The CDR3 is 11 amino acids. Trimming left V 7 bases short and J 4 bases short, with 10 bases between. CDR1 and CDR2 (germline): DFQATT, SNEGSKA (reference sequence). DNA for the CDR3: TGCAGTGGGAAGGGCGGAGAGACCCAGTACTTC. Amino acids: CSGKGGETQYF.

In this sample, this clone turned up a few times. The rearrangement uses TRBV2 and TRBJ1-4; TRBD1 aligns across 7 bases. J was trimmed by 1 base and V by 11 bases; bases with no gene match: 4. CDR1 is SNHLY and CDR2 is FYNNEI in the germline V gene. The CDR3 extends over 13 amino acids. The DNA for the CDR3 is TGTGCCGGGAACAGGGGAACTAATGAAAAACTGTTTTTT. This encodes CAGNRGTNEKLFF.

The chain links TRBV16 to TRBJ2-7; D is perhaps TRBD2 (6 bases). In germline, CDR1 is KGHSY, CDR2 FQNENV. V lost 4 bases to trimming and J lost 7 bases, with 17 bases between them. The CDR3 contains 14 residues. CDR3 loop: CASSPTRDHSEQYF. Written as DNA, the CDR3 is TGTGCCAGCAGCCCGACTAGGGACCATTCGGAGCAGTACTTC.

The rearrangement links TRBV18 to TRBJ1-2; D is ambiguous. The CDR3 runs to 14 residues. The V gene's germline CDR1 is KGHSH and CDR2 LQKENI. V was pared by 2 bases and J by 5 bases, with 12 bases between. The chain's CDR3 is CASSPSPADYGYTF. The CDR3 DNA follows: TGTGCCAGCTCACCATCGCCGGCAGATTATGGCTACACCTTC.

The CDR3 DNA is TGTGCCATCAGTGGGCACGGCGGACAAGAGACCCAGTACTTC. This sequence encodes CAISGHGGQETQYF. The V gene is TRBV10-3, the J gene TRBJ2-5, with unresolved D. This CDR3 has 14 amino acids. V lost 4 bases to trimming and J lost 2 bases, with 11 bases between them. Per the germline V gene, CDR1 is ENHRY and CDR2 is SYGVKD.

This sequence joins TRBV6-6 and TRBJ2-1; possible D gene TRBD1, 6 bases. The CDR3 is 16 amino acids. Germline assignment: CDR1 MNHNY and CDR2 SVGAGI (reference sequence). The V end lost 6 bases, the J end lost 7 bases, and 22 bases lay between the germline ends. CDR3 amino acids: CASSQNIGQFGNEQFF. Here the CDR3 DNA reads TGTGCCAGCAGCCAAAACATTGGACAGTTCGGGAATGAGCAGTTCTTC.